This TCR beta chain was observed in a study of OX40 agonist ivuxolimab in advanced cancers. Describing the broader study: Ivuxolimab, which targeted the costimulatory receptor OX40 (CD134), was an agonistic, fully human IgG2 monoclonal antibody. Intravenous ivuxolimab was administered to patients every 2 weeks at six dose levels: 0.01, 0.1, 0.3, 1.5, 3 and 10 mg/kg. Of the roughly 51 dose-escalation patients, hepatocellular carcinoma was present in around 19, melanoma in roughly 15, renal cell carcinoma in 9 and head and neck cancer in 9. In the dose-escalation cohort, about four fifths of patients were male, and the mean age was 60 years with a range of roughly 20 to 85. Patients were allowed to have had prior anti-PD-1, anti-PD-L1 or anti-CTLA-4 therapy, and around 40% of the dose-escalation patients had previously received checkpoint inhibitors. Partial responses were achieved by three dose-escalation patients, of whom one had hepatocellular carcinoma and two had cutaneous melanoma. Peripheral TCRbeta sequencing was intended to test whether TCR sequence diversity was altered and clonal T-cell expansion was caused by ivuxolimab. The paper reports the monotherapy dose-escalation portion (N = 52 patients) of the phase I ivuxolimab trial.

In regard to this clone: Its antigen is currently not known. One base away there is no much larger clone; base qualities are not given.

Patients with a history of autoimmune disease or receiving systemic immunosuppression were excluded from the trial. Peripheral blood for TCR sequencing was collected from all dose cohorts at baseline, on cycle 4 day 1, and on cycle 7 day 1. Samples were obtained from an open-label, multicenter, first-in-human phase I dose-escalation trial of ivuxolimab. Adults with locally advanced or metastatic melanoma, renal cell, hepatocellular, or head and neck squamous cell carcinoma were enrolled in the trial. Before TCR sequencing, CD4+ T cells and CD8+ T cells were sorted from peripheral blood as separate populations. Genomic DNA was isolated from the sorted cells so that the TCRbeta CDR3 region could be sequenced. TCRbeta CDR3 regions were sequenced using the immunoSEQ Assay. TCRdb took this table from immuneACCESS and kept in-frame rearrangements with V and J called. Such tables lack part of the clones; where checked against another copy, unresolved V genes explain under half of the gap, and the rest is unexplained. For this sample the table gives some 45,000 clones, of which roughly 93% were detected only once. The ten biggest clones cover approximately 18% of the sample.

What the research found in general, with its limitations: The antigen specificity of the clonally expanded peripheral T cells was not determined. In partial responders in the 0.1-3.0 mg/kg groups, normalized peripheral clonal expansion was found to be among the lowest, especially among CD8+ T cells. Clonal expansion of both CD4+ and CD8+ blood T cells was observed from baseline to week 6 at doses 0.1 to 3.0 mg/kg. After ivuxolimab, more expanded clones were found on average in CD8+ T cells than in CD4+ T cells. Low levels of normalized T-cell clonal expansion were also seen in some nonresponding patients.

The sequencing here drew on CD4+ or CD8+ T cells sorted from blood, taken in a trial of the OX40 agonist ivuxolimab. The clonotype comes from an adult with an advanced solid tumor such as melanoma, head and neck, liver or kidney cancer.

The CDR3 is CALGQSTDTQYF. At the DNA level, the sequence is TGTGCCTTGGGACAGAGCACAGATACGCAGTATTTT. The chain links TRBV30 with TRBJ2-3; TRBD1 agrees with 7 junctional bases. The germline V gene encodes CDR1 GTSNPN and CDR2 SVGIG (reference sequence). V trim: 7 bases; J trim: 0 bases; unmatched bases: 1. There are 12 amino acids in the CDR3, from cysteine to phenylalanine inclusive. The only DNA kept is the CDR3, 36 bases in frame from the first base.